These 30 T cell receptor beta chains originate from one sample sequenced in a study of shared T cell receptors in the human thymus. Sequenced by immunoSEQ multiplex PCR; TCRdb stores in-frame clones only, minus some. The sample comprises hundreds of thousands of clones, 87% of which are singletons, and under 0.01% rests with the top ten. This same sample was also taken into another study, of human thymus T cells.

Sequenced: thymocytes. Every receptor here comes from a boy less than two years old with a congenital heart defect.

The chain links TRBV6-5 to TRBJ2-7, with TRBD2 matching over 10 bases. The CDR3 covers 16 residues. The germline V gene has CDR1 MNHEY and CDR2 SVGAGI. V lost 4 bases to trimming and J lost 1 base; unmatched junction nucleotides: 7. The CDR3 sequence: CASSLGLAEPSYEQYF. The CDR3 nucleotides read TGTGCCAGCAGTTTAGGACTAGCGGAACCGTCCTACGAGCAGTACTTC.

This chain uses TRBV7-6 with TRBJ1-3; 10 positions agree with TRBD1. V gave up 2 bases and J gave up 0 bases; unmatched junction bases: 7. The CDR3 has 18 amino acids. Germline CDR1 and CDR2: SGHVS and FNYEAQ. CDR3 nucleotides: TGTGCCAGCAGCTTATACTCGGGACAGGGGCCCTCTGGAAACACCATATATTTT. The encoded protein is CASSLYSGQGPSGNTIYF.

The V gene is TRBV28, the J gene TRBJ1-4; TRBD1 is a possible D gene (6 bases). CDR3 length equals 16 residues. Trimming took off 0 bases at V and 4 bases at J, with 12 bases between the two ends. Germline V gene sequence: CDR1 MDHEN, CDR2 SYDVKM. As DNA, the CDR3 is TGTGCCAGCAGTTTATGGGACAGCAGATTTAATGAAAAACTGTTTTTT. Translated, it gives CASSLWDSRFNEKLFF.

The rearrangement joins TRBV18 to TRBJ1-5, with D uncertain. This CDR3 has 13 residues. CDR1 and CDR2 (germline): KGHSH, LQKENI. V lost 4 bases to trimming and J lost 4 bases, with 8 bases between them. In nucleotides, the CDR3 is TGTGCCAGCTCACATGGGAGGAATCAGCCCCAGCATTTT. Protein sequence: CASSHGRNQPQHF.

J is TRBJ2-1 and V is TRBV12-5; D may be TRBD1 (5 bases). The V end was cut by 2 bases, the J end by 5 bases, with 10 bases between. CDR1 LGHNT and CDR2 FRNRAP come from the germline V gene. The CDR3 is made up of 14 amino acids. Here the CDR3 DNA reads TGTGCTAGTGGTTTGACCCGACAGAACAATGAGCAGTTCTTC. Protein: CASGLTRQNNEQFF. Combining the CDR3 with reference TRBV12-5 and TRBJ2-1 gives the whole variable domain DARVTQTPRHKVTEMGQEVTMRCQPILGHNTVFWYRQTMMQGLELLAYFRNRAPLDDSGMPKDRFSAEMPDATLATLKIQPSEPRDSAVYFCASGLTRQNNEQFFGPGTRLTVL.

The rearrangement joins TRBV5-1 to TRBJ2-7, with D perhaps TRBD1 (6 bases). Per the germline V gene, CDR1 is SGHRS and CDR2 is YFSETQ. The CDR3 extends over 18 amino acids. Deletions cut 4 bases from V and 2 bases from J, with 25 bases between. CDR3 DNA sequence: TGCGCCAGCAGCCTGGGGAGCTTGATCGACAGGACCACCTACGAGCAGTACTTC. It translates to CASSLGSLIDRTTYEQYF.

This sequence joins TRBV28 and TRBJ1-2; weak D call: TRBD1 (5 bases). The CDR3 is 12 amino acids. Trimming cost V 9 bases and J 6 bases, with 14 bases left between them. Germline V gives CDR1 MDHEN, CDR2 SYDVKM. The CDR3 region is CASAGPGDGYTF. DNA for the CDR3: TGTGCCAGTGCCGGCCCGGGGGATGGCTACACCTTC.

CDR3 nucleotide sequence: TGTGCCAGCAGCTTACCTACTAGGGACAGGGCAGGGGAGCAGTACTTC. Protein sequence: CASSLPTRDRAGEQYF. This chain joins TRBV7-9 and TRBJ2-7, with 9 bases lining up with TRBD1. V shed 2 bases and J 7 bases; nucleotides not matched to a gene: 12. The CDR3 is 16 residues long. CDR1 and CDR2 (germline): SEHNR, FQNEAQ (reference sequence). The whole variable domain, filled in from reference TRBV7-9 and TRBJ2-7, reads DTGVSQNPRHKITKRGQNVTFRCDPISEHNRLYWYRQTLGQGPEFLTYFQNEAQLEKSRLLSDRFSAERPKGSFSTLEIQRTEQGDSAMYLCASSLPTRDRAGEQYFGPGTRLTVT.

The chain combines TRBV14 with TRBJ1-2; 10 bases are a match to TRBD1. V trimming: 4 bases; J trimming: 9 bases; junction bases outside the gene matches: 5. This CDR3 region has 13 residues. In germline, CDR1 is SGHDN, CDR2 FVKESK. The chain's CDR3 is CASSPGTGVSYTF. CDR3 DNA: TGTGCCAGCAGCCCCGGGACAGGGGTTAGCTACACCTTC.

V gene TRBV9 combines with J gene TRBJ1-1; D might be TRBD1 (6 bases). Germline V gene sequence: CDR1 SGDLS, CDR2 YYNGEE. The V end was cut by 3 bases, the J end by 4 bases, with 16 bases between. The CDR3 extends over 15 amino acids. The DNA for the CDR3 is TGTGCCAGCAGCGCGCGAGAGGGGGTAGGCACTGAAGCTTTCTTT. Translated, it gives CASSAREGVGTEAFF.

The CDR3 loop is CATSGLWTGTPNTGELFF. The CDR3 DNA sequence: TGTGCCACCAGCGGACTTTGGACAGGGACACCGAACACCGGGGAGCTGTTTTTT. The chain uses TRBV15 and TRBJ2-2, with 8 bases aligning to TRBD1. This CDR3 region has 18 residues. V shed 5 bases and J 0 bases; nucleotides not matched to a gene: 11. Per germline, CDR1 LNHNV and CDR2 YYDKDF (reference sequence).

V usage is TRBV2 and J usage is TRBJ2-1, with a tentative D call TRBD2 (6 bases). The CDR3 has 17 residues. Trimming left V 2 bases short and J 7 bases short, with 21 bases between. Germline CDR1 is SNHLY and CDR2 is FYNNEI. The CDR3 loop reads CASSENTPGGGRNEQFF. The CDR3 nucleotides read TGTGCCAGCAGTGAAAATACTCCTGGGGGAGGCAGAAATGAGCAGTTCTTC.

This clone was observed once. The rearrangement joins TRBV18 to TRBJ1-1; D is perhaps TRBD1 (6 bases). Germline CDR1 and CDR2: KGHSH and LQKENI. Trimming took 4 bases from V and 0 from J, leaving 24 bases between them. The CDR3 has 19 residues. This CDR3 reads CASSLRNNGDRSMNTEAFF. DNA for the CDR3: TGTGCCAGCTCACTCCGAAATAACGGCGACAGGAGCATGAACACTGAAGCTTTCTTT.

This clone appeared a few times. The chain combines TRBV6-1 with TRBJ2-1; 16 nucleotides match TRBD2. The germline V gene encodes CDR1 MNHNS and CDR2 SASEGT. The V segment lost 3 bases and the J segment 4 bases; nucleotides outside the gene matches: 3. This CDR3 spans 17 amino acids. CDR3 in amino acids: CASSDEGLAGGYNEQFF. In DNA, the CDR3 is TGTGCCAGCAGTGACGAGGGACTAGCGGGGGGGTACAATGAGCAGTTCTTC.

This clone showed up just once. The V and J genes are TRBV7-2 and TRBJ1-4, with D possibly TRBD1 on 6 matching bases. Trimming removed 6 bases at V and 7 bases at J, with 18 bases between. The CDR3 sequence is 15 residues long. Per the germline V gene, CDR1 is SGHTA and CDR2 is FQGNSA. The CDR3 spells CASSQNQGWGEKLFF. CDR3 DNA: TGTGCCAGCAGTCAGAATCAGGGGTGGGGTGAAAAACTGTTTTTT.

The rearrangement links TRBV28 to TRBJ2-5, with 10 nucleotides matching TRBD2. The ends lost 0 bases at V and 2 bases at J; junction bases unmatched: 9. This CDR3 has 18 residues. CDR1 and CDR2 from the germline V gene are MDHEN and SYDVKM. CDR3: CASSLWVWSSGGQETQYF. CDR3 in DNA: TGTGCCAGCAGTTTATGGGTATGGAGTAGCGGGGGGCAAGAGACCCAGTACTTC.

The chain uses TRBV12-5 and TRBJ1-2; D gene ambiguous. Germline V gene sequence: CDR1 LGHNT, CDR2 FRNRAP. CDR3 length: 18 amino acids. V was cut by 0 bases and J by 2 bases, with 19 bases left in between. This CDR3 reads CASGLVYLNSGINYGYTF. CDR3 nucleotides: TGTGCTAGTGGTTTGGTCTACCTCAACAGTGGAATAAACTATGGCTACACCTTC.

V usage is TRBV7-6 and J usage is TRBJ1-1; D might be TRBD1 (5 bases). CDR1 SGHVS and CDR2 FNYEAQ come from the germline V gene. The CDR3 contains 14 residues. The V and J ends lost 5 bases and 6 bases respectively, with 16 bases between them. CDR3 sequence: CASSADSVGAEAFF. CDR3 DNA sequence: TGTGCCAGCAGCGCAGACAGCGTTGGGGCTGAAGCTTTCTTT.

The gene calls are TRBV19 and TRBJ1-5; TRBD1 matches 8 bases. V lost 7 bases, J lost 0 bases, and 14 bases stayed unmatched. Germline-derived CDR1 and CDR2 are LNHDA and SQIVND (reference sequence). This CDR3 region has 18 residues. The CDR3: CASTAPGPTGDSNQPQHF. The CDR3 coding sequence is TGTGCCAGTACCGCCCCCGGTCCGACAGGGGATAGCAATCAGCCCCAGCATTTT. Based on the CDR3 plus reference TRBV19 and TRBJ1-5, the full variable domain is DGGITQSPKYLFRKEGQNVTLSCEQNLNHDAMYWYRQDPGQGLRLIYYSQIVNDFQKGDIAEGYSVSREKKESFPLTVTSAQKNPTAFYLCASTAPGPTGDSNQPQHFGDGTRLSIL.

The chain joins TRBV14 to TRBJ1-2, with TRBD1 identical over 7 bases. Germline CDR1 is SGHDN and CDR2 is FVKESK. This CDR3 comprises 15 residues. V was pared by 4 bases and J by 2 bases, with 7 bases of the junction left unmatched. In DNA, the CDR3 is TGTGCCAGCAGCCCTAACAGGGGAGAGAACTATGGCTACACCTTC. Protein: CASSPNRGENYGYTF.

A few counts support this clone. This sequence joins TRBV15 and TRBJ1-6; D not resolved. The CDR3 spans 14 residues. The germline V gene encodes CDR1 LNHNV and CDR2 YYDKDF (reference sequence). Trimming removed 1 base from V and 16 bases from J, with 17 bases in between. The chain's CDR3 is CATSRVESGKGLHF. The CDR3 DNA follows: TGTGCCACCAGCAGAGTGGAGTCCGGGAAAGGTCTCCACTTT.

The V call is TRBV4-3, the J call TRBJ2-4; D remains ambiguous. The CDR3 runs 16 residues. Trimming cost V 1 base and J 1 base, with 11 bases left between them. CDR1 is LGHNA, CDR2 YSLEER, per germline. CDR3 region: CASSQGRGLAKNIQYF. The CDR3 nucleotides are TGCGCCAGCAGCCAAGGGCGAGGTTTGGCCAAAAACATTCAGTACTTC.

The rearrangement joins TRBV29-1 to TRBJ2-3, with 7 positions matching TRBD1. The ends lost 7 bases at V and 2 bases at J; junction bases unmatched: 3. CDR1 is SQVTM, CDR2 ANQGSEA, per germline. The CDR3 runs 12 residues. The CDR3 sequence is CSAQGDTDTQYF. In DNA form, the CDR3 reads TGCAGCGCCCAGGGGGACACAGATACGCAGTATTTT.

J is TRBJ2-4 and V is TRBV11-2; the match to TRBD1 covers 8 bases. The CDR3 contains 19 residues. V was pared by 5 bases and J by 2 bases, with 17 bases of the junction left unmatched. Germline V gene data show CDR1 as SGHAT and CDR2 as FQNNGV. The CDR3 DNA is TGTGCCAGCAGCCCAAAGGACAGGGAGTGGCGGTGGACCAAAAACATTCAGTACTTC. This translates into CASSPKDREWRWTKNIQYF.

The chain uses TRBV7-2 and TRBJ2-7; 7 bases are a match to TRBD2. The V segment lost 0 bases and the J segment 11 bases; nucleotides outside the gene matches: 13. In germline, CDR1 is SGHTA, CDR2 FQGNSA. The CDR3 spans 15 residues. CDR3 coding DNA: TGTGCCAGCAGCTTAGCGCGGGTGGGGGGGAAGGTTAAGTACTTC. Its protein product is CASSLARVGGKVKYF.

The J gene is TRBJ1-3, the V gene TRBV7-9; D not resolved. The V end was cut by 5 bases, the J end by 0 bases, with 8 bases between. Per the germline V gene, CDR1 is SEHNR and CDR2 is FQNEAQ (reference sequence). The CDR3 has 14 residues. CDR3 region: CASSQDYSGNTIYF. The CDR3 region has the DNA TGTGCCAGCAGCCAGGACTACTCTGGAAACACCATATATTTT. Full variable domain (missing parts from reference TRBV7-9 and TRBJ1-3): DTGVSQNPRHKITKRGQNVTFRCDPISEHNRLYWYRQTLGQGPEFLTYFQNEAQLEKSRLLSDRFSAERPKGSFSTLEIQRTEQGDSAMYLCASSQDYSGNTIYFGEGSWLTVV.

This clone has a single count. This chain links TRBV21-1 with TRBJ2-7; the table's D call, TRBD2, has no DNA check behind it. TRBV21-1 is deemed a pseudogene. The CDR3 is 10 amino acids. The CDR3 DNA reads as TGTGCCAGCAGGGGGGGGGAGCAGTACTTC. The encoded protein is CASRGGEQYF.

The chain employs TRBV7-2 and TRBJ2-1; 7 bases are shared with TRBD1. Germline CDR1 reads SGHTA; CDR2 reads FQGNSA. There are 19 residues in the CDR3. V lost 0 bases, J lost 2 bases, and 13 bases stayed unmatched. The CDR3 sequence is CASSLAISLGTEPYNEQFF. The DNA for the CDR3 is TGTGCCAGCAGCTTAGCCATTTCACTAGGGACAGAACCCTACAATGAGCAGTTCTTC.

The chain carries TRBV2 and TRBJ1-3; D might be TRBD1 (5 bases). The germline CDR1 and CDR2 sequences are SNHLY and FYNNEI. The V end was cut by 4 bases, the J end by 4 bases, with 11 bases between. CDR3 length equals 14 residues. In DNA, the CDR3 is TGTGCCAGCAGTGGGGGCGGAGCGGGAAACACCATATATTTT. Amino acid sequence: CASSGGGAGNTIYF.

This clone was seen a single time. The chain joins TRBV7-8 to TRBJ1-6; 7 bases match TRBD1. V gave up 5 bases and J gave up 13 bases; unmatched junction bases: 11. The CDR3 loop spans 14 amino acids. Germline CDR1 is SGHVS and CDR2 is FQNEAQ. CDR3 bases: TGTGCCAGCAGCCCGACAGGGCAGAACTCCCCCCTCCACTTT. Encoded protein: CASSPTGQNSPLHF.